The 2 T cell receptor beta chains listed next were all sequenced from one sample in a study of OX40 agonist ivuxolimab in advanced cancers. TCRdb keeps only in-frame clones here, not all; method: immunoSEQ multiplex PCR. The table records 66,000 or so clones, around 90% of them present only once. The source was CD4+ or CD8+ T cells sorted from blood, collected in a trial of the OX40 agonist ivuxolimab. Receptors originate from an adult with an advanced solid tumor such as melanoma, head and neck, liver or kidney cancer.

There are a few counts of this clone. This chain links TRBV10-1 with TRBJ2-3; 12 nucleotides align to TRBD2. Germline loops: CDR1 WNHNN, CDR2 SYGVQD (reference sequence). The CDR3 has 17 amino acids. Losses at the gene ends were 2 bases for V and 6 bases for J; bases not matched to a gene: 9. The CDR3 spells CASSEGKLAGGFDTQYF. The CDR3 DNA sequence: TGCGCCAGCAGTGAGGGAAAGCTAGCGGGGGGGTTCGATACGCAGTATTTT.

The CDR3 spells CASSQLGQGGSPLHF. The CDR3 region has the DNA TGCGCCAGCAGCCAACTGGGACAGGGAGGTTCACCCCTCCACTTT. This rearrangement joins TRBV4-1 to TRBJ1-6; 9 bases map to TRBD1. Germline trimming cut 2 bases from V and 9 bases from J; bases unmatched to any gene: 5. Germline V lookup: CDR1 MGHRA, CDR2 YSYEKL. The CDR3 has 15 residues.